Below are 26 T cell receptor beta chains sequenced from a single sample in a study of CD8 T cells in Susac syndrome. Random hexamers primed reverse transcription of about 0.5 to 1 ug RNA. TCRdb reprocessed the immunoSEQ multiplex PCR reads with MiXCR, giving one entry per CDR3 protein. The table has 200,000 or so distinct CDR3 sequences, more than 90% seen once. The sequencing sample was made of CD4+ T cells from PBMCs. The receptors derive from a human donor with multiple sclerosis.

This chain joins TRBV12-3 or TRBV12-4 and TRBJ1-3; D is ambiguous. Trimming cost V 7 bases and J 2 bases, with 9 bases left between them. This CDR3 is 13 amino acids long. The CDR3 reads CASNASPGNTIYF. In DNA form, the CDR3 reads TGTGCCAGCAACGCATCCCCTGGAAACACCATATATTTT.

V is TRBV18 and J is TRBJ1-4; D is unclear. The germline V gene encodes CDR1 KGHSH and CDR2 LQKENI. V lost 6 bases and J 6 bases, leaving 11 bases between the germline ends. The CDR3 spans 13 residues. The CDR3: CASSRQKDEKLFF. In DNA, the CDR3 is TGTGCCAGCTCTAGGCAGAAGGATGAAAAACTGTTTTTT.

This chain uses TRBV2 with TRBJ2-3; 9 bases fit TRBD1. Trimming took 6 bases from V and 3 from J; bases not matched to a gene: 4. The CDR3 covers 14 residues. CDR1 SNHLY and CDR2 FYNNEI come from the germline V gene. The CDR3 DNA is TGTGCCAGCAGAGCCGGGACAGGGACAGATACGCAGTATTTT. Amino acid sequence: CASRAGTGTDTQYF.

The V gene is TRBV29-1, the J gene TRBJ1-2, with D possibly matching TRBD1 (5 bases). The CDR3 is made up of 11 amino acids. V dropped 4 bases and J dropped 8 bases, with 11 bases sitting between them. Germline V lookup: CDR1 SQVTM, CDR2 ANQGSEA. The CDR3 nucleotides are TGCAGCGTTGTAGCAGGGTGGGGCTACACCTTC. Translation: CSVVAGWGYTF.

DNA of the CDR3: TGTGCCAGCAGCCAAGGATTACAGGGAAATGAGCAGTTCTTC. Encoded protein: CASSQGLQGNEQFF. The genes are TRBV14 and TRBJ2-1, with TRBD1 as a possible D gene (6 bases). This CDR3 comprises 14 residues. The ends were cut back, 1 base at V and 7 bases at J, with 11 bases in the middle. CDR1 is SGHDN and CDR2 is FVKESK in the germline V gene. The full variable domain, in which reference TRBV14 and TRBJ2-1 provide the parts outside the CDR3, is EAGVTQFPSHSVIEKGQTVTLRCDPISGHDNLYWYRRVMGKEIKFLLHFVKESKQDESGMPNNRFLAERTGGTYSTLKVQPAELEDSGVYFCASSQGLQGNEQFFGPGTRLTVL.

The chain employs TRBV30 and TRBJ2-3; D unresolved. V was pared by 0 bases and J by 8 bases, with 9 bases between. Germline loops: CDR1 GTSNPN, CDR2 SVGIG (reference sequence). CDR3 length: 12 amino acids. The CDR3 DNA reads TGTGCCTGGAGTGTACGTCCAGTTACGCAGTATTTT. This sequence encodes CAWSVRPVTQYF.

The chain links TRBV15 to TRBJ2-5, with D possibly being TRBD1 or TRBD2 (6 bases each). Per germline, CDR1 LNHNV and CDR2 YYDKDF (reference sequence). V was pared by 1 base and J by 2 bases, with 11 bases between. This CDR3 is 15 amino acids long. The CDR3 loop is CATSRGGGQQETQYF. CDR3 DNA: TGTGCCACCAGCAGAGGAGGGGGGCAGCAAGAGACCCAGTACTTC.

The chain is built from TRBV30 and TRBJ2-2; D not certain. CDR1 and CDR2 (germline): GTSNPN, SVGIG (reference sequence). The CDR3 is 14 residues long. Trimming pared 0 bases from V and 7 bases from J, leaving 12 bases between. CDR3 DNA sequence: TGTGCCTGGAGTGTTTGGTCTTCAGGCGGGGAGCTGTTTTTT. Amino acid sequence: CAWSVWSSGGELFF.

The chain has TRBV2 and TRBJ2-5; possibly TRBD2 for D (6 bases). The length of the CDR3 is 11 residues. The germline CDR1 and CDR2 sequences are SNHLY and FYNNEI. V was shortened by 10 bases and J by 5 bases, with 11 bases between the two germline ends. The CDR3, as DNA: TGTGCCACGACTAGTAGGGAGACCCAGTACTTC. It codes for CATTSRETQYF.

The chain links TRBV29-1 to TRBJ2-1; D might be TRBD2 (5 bases). Germline values: CDR1 SQVTM, CDR2 ANQGSEA. The V and J ends lost 3 bases and 9 bases respectively, with 9 bases between them. The CDR3 has 11 residues. The CDR3: CSVEGAIEQFF. The DNA for the CDR3 is TGCAGCGTTGAGGGAGCGATTGAGCAGTTCTTC.

J is TRBJ1-1 and V is TRBV29-1, with D hard to call. V was clipped by 6 bases and J by 8 bases, with 10 bases between them. CDR3 length equals 10 residues. The germline V gene has CDR1 SQVTM and CDR2 ANQGSEA. The CDR3 DNA reads TGCAGCGTCGACATAGAAGAAGCTTTCTTT. Its translation: CSVDIEEAFF.

The gene calls are TRBV7-8 and TRBJ2-7, with 7 bases lining up with TRBD2. This CDR3 spans 15 amino acids. The J segment lost 3 bases and the V segment lost 5 bases, leaving 10 bases of the junction unmatched. Germline CDR1 reads SGHVS; CDR2 reads FQNEAQ. The CDR3 reads CASSRKETSLYEQYF. Here the CDR3 DNA reads TGTGCCAGCAGCCGCAAAGAGACTAGCCTCTACGAGCAGTACTTC.

This sequence joins TRBV20-1 and TRBJ2-5, with D possibly called TRBD1 or TRBD2 (5 bases each). The CDR3 loop spans 14 amino acids. The V end was cut by 0 bases, the J end by 5 bases, with 13 bases between. Germline CDR1 is DFQATT and CDR2 is SNEGSKA (reference sequence). The CDR3 coding sequence is TGCAGTGCTAGAGAGGCCCCCTGGGGGGAGACCCAGTACTTC. Protein sequence: CSAREAPWGETQYF.

The chain uses TRBV2 and TRBJ2-1; D uncertain. Germline V gene data show CDR1 as SNHLY and CDR2 as FYNNEI. V lost 6 bases, J lost 10 bases, and 13 bases lay in between. The CDR3 loop spans 12 amino acids. The CDR3 reads CASRPAGVEQFF. The DNA for the CDR3 is TGTGCCAGCAGACCCGCTGGCGTCGAGCAGTTCTTC. The full variable domain, completed using reference TRBV2 and TRBJ2-1, is EPEVTQTPSHQVTQMGQEVILRCVPISNHLYFYWYRQILGQKVEFLVSFYNNEISEKSEIFDDQFSVERPDGSNFTLKIRSTKLEDSAMYFCASRPAGVEQFFGPGTRLTVL.

This clonotype came up once. The CDR3, as DNA: TGTGCCAGCAGTATCCGGGACAGGGGAACGGGGGAGCTGTTTTTT. It specifies CASSIRDRGTGELFF. The chain has TRBV27 and TRBJ2-2, with 10 bases identical to TRBD1. This CDR3 is 15 amino acids long. In germline, CDR1 is MNHEY, CDR2 SMNVEV (reference sequence). J lost 8 bases, V lost 5 bases, and 8 bases had no gene match.

The chain is built from TRBV19 and TRBJ2-1; D possibly corresponds to TRBD2 (6 bases). The CDR3 is 14 residues long. Deletions cut 7 bases from V and 9 bases from J, with 19 bases between. The V gene's germline CDR1 is LNHDA and CDR2 SQIVND (reference sequence). CDR3 bases: TGTGCCAGTAAAACGGGAGCTAGATTCAGTGAGCAGTTCTTC. Translating gives CASKTGARFSEQFF.

The chain has TRBV9 and TRBJ2-2; D remains ambiguous. The CDR3 length is 14 residues. Germline-derived CDR1 and CDR2 are SGDLS and YYNGEE. The ends were cut back, 0 bases at V and 0 bases at J, with 3 bases in the middle. CDR3 sequence reads: CASSVDPNTGELFF. Here the CDR3 DNA reads TGTGCCAGCAGCGTAGACCCGAACACCGGGGAGCTGTTTTTT.

This chain uses TRBV20-1 with TRBJ2-5, with TRBD2 matching over 11 bases. The CDR3 is made up of 13 amino acids. CDR1 is DFQATT and CDR2 is SNEGSKA in the germline V gene (reference sequence). Germline trimming cut 2 bases from V and 5 bases from J; bases unmatched to any gene: 1. The CDR3 bases are TGCAGTGCTAGAAGGACTAGCGGGGAGACCCAGTACTTC. It yields the protein CSARRTSGETQYF.

The V call is TRBV18, the J call TRBJ2-4; TRBD1 aligns across 8 bases. This CDR3 comprises 14 residues. CDR1 KGHSH and CDR2 LQKENI come from the germline V gene. The trim removed 5 bases at V and 4 bases at J, leaving 4 bases unmatched. This CDR3 is CASSAGQEKNIQYF. The CDR3 bases are TGTGCCAGCTCAGCGGGACAGGAAAAAAACATTCAGTACTTC.

This chain joins TRBV29-1 and TRBJ2-3, with unresolved D. The CDR3 sequence is 11 residues long. Between the trimmed V and J ends, which lost 2 bases and 7 bases, there was a span of 7 bases. Germline V gives CDR1 SQVTM, CDR2 ANQGSEA. In nucleotides, the CDR3 is TGCAGCGTTGAAAATCTACATACGCAGTATTTT. As protein: CSVENLHTQYF.

The chain couples TRBV25-1 to TRBJ2-3; 11 nucleotides align to TRBD2. The length of the CDR3 is 15 residues. The V gene's germline CDR1 is MGHDK and CDR2 SYGVNS. The ends lost 3 bases at V and 6 bases at J; junction bases unmatched: 5. The CDR3 spells CASSELTSGEDTQYF. DNA for the CDR3: TGTGCCAGCAGTGAGTTGACTAGCGGGGAGGATACGCAGTATTTT.

The chain recombines TRBV23-1 with TRBJ1-1, with TRBD1 as a possible D gene (5 bases). TRBV23-1 is an ORF, and what it does is uncertain. V lost 0 bases and J lost 7, with 18 bases in between. This CDR3 has 16 residues. CDR3 coding DNA: TGCGCCAGCAGTCAATCGCGGGGCGACAACCAAAATGAAGCTTTCTTT. Protein: CASSQSRGDNQNEAFF.

The chain's CDR3 is CASSLDLHPGLTQYF. For the CDR3, the DNA is TGTGCCAGCAGCTTAGACCTCCACCCGGGTCTCACCCAGTACTTC. The chain uses TRBV11-2 and TRBJ2-5; no clear D gene. Germline CDR1 and CDR2: SGHAT and FQNNGV. The CDR3 totals 15 residues. V was trimmed by 0 bases and J by 8 bases, leaving 16 bases between them.

The chain couples TRBV5-6 to TRBJ1-2, with D unclear. The CDR3 runs to 14 residues. CDR1 and CDR2 from the germline V gene are SGHDT and YYEEEE. The germline V and J ends were trimmed by 0 bases and 4 bases, with 10 bases remaining between them. CDR3 region: CASSLVAVTYGYTF. In DNA, the CDR3 is TGTGCCAGCAGCTTGGTTGCAGTAACCTATGGCTACACCTTC. The entire variable domain, with the rest obtained from reference TRBV5-6 and TRBJ1-2, is as follows: DAGVTQSPTHLIKTRGQQVTLRCSPKSGHDTVSWYQQALGQGPQFIFQYYEEEERQRGNFPDRFSGHQFPNYSSELNVNALLLGDSALYLCASSLVAVTYGYTFGSGTRLTVV.

This chain connects TRBV7-2 to TRBJ1-2; a possible D gene is TRBD1 (5 bases). This CDR3 spans 14 amino acids. Germline CDR1 SGHTA, CDR2 FQGNSA. The V and J ends lost 5 bases and 12 bases respectively, with 22 bases between them. This chain's CDR3 is CASSRLSRLGVDTF. CDR3 nucleotide sequence: TGTGCCAGCAGCCGACTATCTAGGCTAGGGGTTGACACCTTC.

The chain is built from TRBV30 and TRBJ1-1; D ambiguous. CDR1 GTSNPN and CDR2 SVGIG come from the germline V gene (reference sequence). CDR3 size: 13 residues. Trimming cost V 2 bases and J 1 base, with 8 bases left between them. The CDR3 bases are TGTGCCTGGAGTCATGTGGAGAACACTGAAGCTTTCTTT. It codes for CAWSHVENTEAFF. Full variable domain (remainder filled in from reference TRBV30 and TRBJ1-1): SQTIHQWPATLVQPVGSPLSLECTVEGTSNPNLYWYRQAAGRGLQLLFYSVGIGQISSEVPQNLSASRPQDRQFILSSKKLLLSDSGFYLCAWSHVENTEAFFGQGTRLTVV.